The 29 T cell receptor beta chains below were found in one sample sequenced in a study of identical twins. TCRdb recomputed calls from the 5' RACE reads with MiXCR, one row per CDR3 protein. The sample carries about 240,000 distinct CDR3 sequences, about 12% recorded once. These records were also assigned to another study, of yellow fever vaccine responses in identical twins.

The specimen was memory (CD45RO+) T cells sorted from blood. Source of these receptors: a woman under 30 in good health.

The table lists this clonotype with many counts. A junction end diverges from the germline sequence, so it may reflect a read error. The chain recombines TRBV20-1 with TRBJ1-6; D may be TRBD1 (5 bases). CDR3 size: 15 residues. The germline V gene has CDR1 DFQATT and CDR2 SNEGSKA (reference sequence). Written as DNA, the CDR3 is TGCAGTGCTCGAGAGTTAGGGGACGGTAATTCACCCCTCCACTTT. Amino acids: CSARELGDGNSPLHF.

A few counts support this clonotype. V gene TRBV9 combines with J gene TRBJ1-2; no clear D gene. The ends were cut back, 4 bases at V and 2 bases at J, with 9 bases in the middle. The germline V gene has CDR1 SGDLS and CDR2 YYNGEE. The CDR3 has 13 amino acids. The CDR3 loop is CASSLTVNYGYTF. The CDR3 bases are TGTGCCAGCAGCCTGACCGTAAACTATGGCTACACCTTC.

The chain couples TRBV14 to TRBJ1-1; 7 bases align to TRBD1. J was trimmed by 1 base and V by 6 bases; bases with no gene match: 2. There are 13 residues in the CDR3. Germline CDR1 SGHDN, CDR2 FVKESK. The CDR3 protein is CASRRQGNTEAFF. Here the CDR3 DNA reads TGTGCCAGCAGACGACAGGGGAACACTGAAGCTTTCTTT.

This clonotype was recorded at least ten times. The gene calls are TRBV27 and TRBJ1-2; the D is unclear. CDR1 and CDR2 (germline): MNHEY, SMNVEV (reference sequence). CDR3 length: 13 amino acids. V was cut by 5 bases and J by 2 bases, with 9 bases left in between. The DNA for the CDR3 is TGTGCCAGCAGTCCAGACGGAAACTATGGCTACACCTTC. Its protein is CASSPDGNYGYTF.

This clonotype was picked up a small number of times. V usage is TRBV2 and J usage is TRBJ2-7; 7 positions match TRBD1. Germline CDR1 and CDR2: SNHLY and FYNNEI. V shed 9 bases, J shed 6 bases, and the junction held 14 bases outside the gene matches. This CDR3 contains 14 residues. In nucleotides, the CDR3 is TGTGCCAGTAACCCAGGGGGAAGTGGGAGCGAGCAGTACTTC. It is translated as CASNPGGSGSEQYF.

CDR3 loop: CSASRDRPAGTEAFF. Here the CDR3 DNA reads TGCAGTGCGAGCAGGGACCGACCCGCCGGGACTGAAGCTTTCTTT. The chain links TRBV20-1 to TRBJ1-1; TRBD1 is a possible D gene (5 bases). The CDR3 has 15 residues. Germline CDR1 is DFQATT and CDR2 is SNEGSKA (reference sequence). Trimming stripped 6 bases from V and 5 bases from J, with 22 bases between.

This clonotype was counted only a few times. The chain couples TRBV11-2 to TRBJ2-7; D assignment may be TRBD1 or TRBD2 (5 bases each). Germline V gene data show CDR1 as SGHAT and CDR2 as FQNNGV. Trimming removed 5 bases at V and 0 bases at J, with 14 bases between. The CDR3 sequence is 15 residues long. The CDR3 region is CASSQRWGNSYEQYF. The CDR3, as DNA: TGTGCCAGCAGCCAAAGGTGGGGGAACTCCTACGAGCAGTACTTC. Complete variable domain (other parts from reference TRBV11-2 and TRBJ2-7): EAGVAQSPRYKIIEKRQSVAFWCNPISGHATLYWYQQILGQGPKLLIQFQNNGVVDDSQLPKDRFSAERLKGVDSTLKIQPAKLEDSAVYLCASSQRWGNSYEQYFGPGTRLTVT.

This clonotype was seen a single time. V is TRBV15 and J is TRBJ2-1; a weak D match, TRBD2 (6 bases). This CDR3 has 18 residues. Germline loops: CDR1 LNHNV, CDR2 YYDKDF (reference sequence). The ends were cut back, 0 bases at V and 6 bases at J, with 21 bases in the middle. The CDR3 DNA is TGTGCCACCAGCAGAGACCCCCCGGGACTCCTAATACTCAATGAGCAGTTCTTC. It codes for CATSRDPPGLLILNEQFF.

The rearrangement uses TRBV27 and TRBJ2-1, with 10 positions matching TRBD2. This CDR3 has 15 amino acids. V dropped 7 bases and J dropped 2; count of bases not matched to a gene: 5. Germline V gene sequence: CDR1 MNHEY, CDR2 SMNVEV (reference sequence). CDR3 DNA: TGTGCCAGCATGCCCCTAGCGGGGGCCTACAATGAGCAGTTCTTC. Amino acid sequence: CASMPLAGAYNEQFF.

The sample holds a few counts of this clonotype. The rearrangement links TRBV29-1 to TRBJ2-5, with D tentatively TRBD2 (6 bases). The CDR3 loop spans 14 amino acids. The germline gives CDR1 SQVTM, CDR2 ANQGSEA. The V end was cut by 6 bases, the J end by 5 bases, with 19 bases between. CDR3 sequence reads: CSVSFPGRGETQYF. Here the CDR3 DNA reads TGCAGCGTGTCCTTCCCGGGACGGGGGGAGACCCAGTACTTC. The full variable domain, its missing parts supplied by reference TRBV29-1 and TRBJ2-5, is SAVISQKPSRDICQRGTSLTIQCQVDSQVTMMFWYRQQPGQSLTLIATANQGSEATYESGFVIDKFPISRPNLTFSTLTVSNMSPEDSSIYLCSVSFPGRGETQYFGPGTRLLVL.

A few counts support this clonotype. J is TRBJ1-6 and V is TRBV7-9, with 8 positions matching TRBD1. The CDR3 consists of 16 residues. J gave up 7 bases and V 5 bases, and 10 bases lay outside the gene matches. From germline, CDR1 is SEHNR and CDR2 FQNEAQ (reference sequence). The CDR3 DNA sequence: TGTGCCAGCAGCGCTCTAGGGACAGGACCGAATTCACCCCTCCACTTT. Translated, it gives CASSALGTGPNSPLHF. The complete variable domain, with remaining parts taken from reference TRBV7-9 and TRBJ1-6, reads DTGVSQNPRHKITKRGQNVTFRCDPISEHNRLYWYRQTLGQGPEFLTYFQNEAQLEKSRLLSDRFSAERPKGSFSTLEIQRTEQGDSAMYLCASSALGTGPNSPLHFGNGTRLTVT.

This clonotype was seen a handful of times. The CDR3 bases are TGTGCCAGCAGCCAAGACGGATTAGCGGGAGGCGTCACAGATACGCAGTATTTT. Residues: CASSQDGLAGGVTDTQYF. The J gene is TRBJ2-3, the V gene TRBV4-2; 10 nucleotides line up with TRBD2. The CDR3 is 18 residues long. Losses at the gene ends were 0 bases for V and 2 bases for J; bases not matched to a gene: 8. Per germline, CDR1 LGHNA and CDR2 YNFKEQ.

This clonotype was counted only a few times. V usage is TRBV6-1 and J usage is TRBJ1-2; D possibly corresponds to TRBD1 (6 bases). This CDR3 contains 14 residues. CDR1 and CDR2 from the germline V gene are MNHNS and SASEGT. Trimming cost V 6 bases and J 4 bases, with 15 bases left between them. The CDR3 DNA follows: TGTGCCAGCAGCCTAGACAGGCAGGGCTATGGCTACACCTTC. Translating it yields CASSLDRQGYGYTF.

This clonotype occurred a few times. The rearrangement links TRBV10-3 to TRBJ2-1, with D possibly TRBD2 on 6 matching bases. V was clipped by 4 bases and J by 4 bases, with 14 bases between them. Germline CDR1 and CDR2: ENHRY and SYGVKD. The CDR3 extends over 15 amino acids. For the CDR3, the DNA is TGTGCCATCAGTGTGGGCGGGACCTTATACAATGAGCAGTTCTTC. It translates to CAISVGGTLYNEQFF.

The chain links TRBV15 to TRBJ2-5; D unclear. V lost 1 base, J lost 2 bases, and 11 bases lay in between. This CDR3 contains 15 residues. Germline assignment: CDR1 LNHNV and CDR2 YYDKDF (reference sequence). CDR3 sequence: CATSRAGFQQETQYF. The CDR3 bases are TGTGCCACCAGCAGAGCAGGATTCCAACAAGAGACCCAGTACTTC.

This chain connects TRBV6-5 to TRBJ2-1, with D maybe TRBD1 (5 bases). Germline lookup yields CDR1 MNHEY and CDR2 SVGAGI. The CDR3 has 14 amino acids. V gave up 4 bases and J gave up 5 bases, with 12 bases separating them. As DNA, the CDR3 is TGTGCCAGCAGTTCAGCCAGGGATCACAATGAGCAGTTCTTC. This codes for CASSSARDHNEQFF.

This clonotype has just a few counts. J is TRBJ2-3 and V is TRBV7-3; maybe TRBD2 (7 bases). V was clipped by 8 bases and J by 3 bases, with 15 bases between them. Germline assignment: CDR1 SGHTA and CDR2 FQGTGA. The CDR3 is 14 residues long. The CDR3 nucleotides read TGTGCCAGCCGAATGGGGGGGCGGACAGATACGCAGTATTTT. This sequence encodes CASRMGGRTDTQYF.

Of note for this clonotype: One end of the junction fails to match germline, which may point to a read error. V is TRBV5-1 and J is TRBJ2-4; tentatively, D is TRBD1 (6 bases). The CDR3 consists of 16 residues. CDR1 and CDR2 from the germline V gene are SGHRS and YFSETQ. CDR3 region: CASSVGDTIAKNVQYF. CDR3 DNA: TGCGCCAGCAGCGTGGGGGACACCATAGCCAAAAACGTTCAGTACTTC.

This clonotype was found a few times. The chain employs TRBV7-9 and TRBJ2-5, with D unresolved. This CDR3 has 13 residues. Germline CDR1 is SEHNR and CDR2 is FQNEAQ (reference sequence). The V end was cut by 5 bases, the J end by 4 bases, with 11 bases between. CDR3 loop: CASSRPLRETQYF. CDR3 nucleotides: TGTGCCAGCAGCCGACCCCTACGAGAGACCCAGTACTTC.

V gene TRBV14 combines with J gene TRBJ1-2; TRBD1 agrees at 8 bases. J lost 5 bases, V lost 5 bases, and 4 bases had no gene match. The CDR3 loop spans 13 amino acids. CDR1 and CDR2 (germline): SGHDN, FVKESK. CDR3 loop: CASSSRTGYGYTF. CDR3 nucleotide sequence: TGTGCCAGCAGCTCCAGGACAGGGTATGGCTACACCTTC.

The CDR3 DNA sequence: TGCAGTGCTAGATTACAGGGACAGGCCTACGAGCAGTACTTC. Amino acid sequence: CSARLQGQAYEQYF. This chain connects TRBV20-1 to TRBJ2-7; 8 bases agree with TRBD1. V lost 2 bases and J lost 2; bases outside the gene matches: 5. The CDR3 has 14 amino acids. Per the germline V gene, CDR1 is DFQATT and CDR2 is SNEGSKA (reference sequence).

This clonotype has at least ten counts. The chain combines TRBV3-1 with TRBJ2-5; TRBD1 is a possible D gene (5 bases). Trimming removed 5 bases from V and 2 bases from J, with 9 bases in between. This CDR3 has 13 amino acids. CDR1 LGHDT and CDR2 YNNKEL come from the germline V gene (reference sequence). CDR3 in DNA: TGTGCCAGCAGCAAATCAGGGCAAGAGACCCAGTACTTC. This encodes CASSKSGQETQYF.

This clonotype was seen more than once but under ten times. V is TRBV5-1 and J is TRBJ2-1; D is uncertain. Trimming removed 3 bases from V and 7 bases from J, with 8 bases in between. The CDR3 consists of 12 residues. The germline gives CDR1 SGHRS, CDR2 YFSETQ. As DNA, the CDR3 is TGCGCCAGCAGCTCCCAAAGTAATGAGCAGTTCTTC. Protein product: CASSSQSNEQFF.

The chain is built from TRBV6-2 or TRBV6-3 and TRBJ2-5, with TRBD2 matching over 9 bases. Germline trimming cut 0 bases from V and 2 bases from J; bases unmatched to any gene: 7. The CDR3 loop spans 17 amino acids. Germline V gene data show CDR1 as MNHEY and CDR2 as SVGEGT. The CDR3 DNA follows: TGTGCCAGCAGTTACTCCGATAGCGGGAGTGGGCAAGAGACCCAGTACTTC. Translated: CASSYSDSGSGQETQYF.

This clonotype was seen many times. V is TRBV5-1 and J is TRBJ2-3; D unresolved. The CDR3 sequence is 14 residues long. V gave up 0 bases and J gave up 3 bases, with 8 bases separating them. Germline CDR1 reads SGHRS; CDR2 reads YFSETQ. The CDR3 bases are TGCGCCAGCAGCTTGGGTTACACTACAGATACGCAGTATTTT. It yields the protein CASSLGYTTDTQYF.

This clonotype was seen a handful of times. The chain uses TRBV7-2 and TRBJ2-5; the D gene is possibly TRBD2 (6 bases). The CDR3 runs to 15 residues. Trimming cost V 5 bases and J 2 bases, with 15 bases left between them. Germline-derived CDR1 and CDR2 are SGHTA and FQGNSA. CDR3 in DNA: TGTGCCAGCAGCCCCACCGGGAGTGGGCAAGAGACCCAGTACTTC. Encoded protein: CASSPTGSGQETQYF.

In this sample, this clonotype turned up a few times. The V and J genes are TRBV29-1 and TRBJ2-2; 8 bases are shared with TRBD2. The junction had 9 bases not matched to a gene; V was cut back by 7 bases and J by 8 bases. The CDR3 is 13 residues long. Germline V lookup: CDR1 SQVTM, CDR2 ANQGSEA. The CDR3 region has the DNA TGCAGCGCGAGCAGCGGGAGAAGGGGGGAGCTGTTTTTT. Its protein is CSASSGRRGELFF.

This clonotype was counted only a few times. The chain combines TRBV3-1 with TRBJ2-5, with TRBD2 matching 10 bases. V dropped 4 bases and J dropped 4; count of bases not matched to a gene: 6. CDR3 size: 15 residues. Germline loops: CDR1 LGHDT, CDR2 YNNKEL (reference sequence). The CDR3 sequence: CASSLSGGARETQYF. DNA for the CDR3: TGTGCCAGCAGCCTAAGCGGGGGGGCTAGAGAGACCCAGTACTTC.

This clonotype was detected only a few times. The chain couples TRBV20-1 to TRBJ1-1, with 8 positions matching TRBD1. V dropped 3 bases and J dropped 1; count of bases not matched to a gene: 7. The CDR3 spans 15 residues. Germline lookup yields CDR1 DFQATT and CDR2 SNEGSKA (reference sequence). Here the CDR3 reads CSASFQGAGNTEAFF. DNA of the CDR3: TGCAGTGCTAGTTTTCAGGGGGCGGGGAACACTGAAGCTTTCTTT.